One and the same sample provided the 30 T cell receptor beta chains below, sequenced in a study of beta chain features in type 1 diabetes. Expressed TCRB transcripts were sequenced because the isolated RNA had all been reverse transcribed beforehand. Sequencing was performed with immunoSEQ multiplex PCR; in TCRdb, only in-frame clones are kept and a portion is missing. The sample comprises over 150,000 clones, roughly an eighth of which are singletons, and 0.62% rests with the top ten. The sequenced sample consisted of central memory CD4+ T cells from blood. The receptors were gathered from a woman aged 18 to 35 in good health.

The chain couples TRBV2 to TRBJ2-5; 10 bases fit TRBD2. This CDR3 region has 15 residues. Germline CDR1 and CDR2: SNHLY and FYNNEI. V trimming: 4 bases; J trimming: 2 bases; junction bases outside the gene matches: 4. CDR3 in amino acids: CASSVGTSAQETQYF. CDR3 DNA sequence: TGTGCCAGCAGTGTTGGGACTAGCGCGCAAGAGACCCAGTACTTC.

The chain recombines TRBV5-1 with TRBJ2-1; 8 nucleotides agree with TRBD1. V shed 6 bases, J shed 9 bases, and the junction held 8 bases outside the gene matches. Germline CDR1 SGHRS, CDR2 YFSETQ. The CDR3 has 13 residues. The CDR3 nucleotides are TGCGCCAGCACTAGCAGGGGGCTTGGTGAGCAGTTCTTC. Translated: CASTSRGLGEQFF.

This clone has just a few counts. The chain carries TRBV4-1 and TRBJ2-3, with 12 bases aligning to TRBD2. Per germline, CDR1 MGHRA and CDR2 YSYEKL. The CDR3 contains 17 residues. Trimming removed 4 bases from V and 6 bases from J; junction bases left unmatched: 11. The CDR3 DNA follows: TGCGCCAGCAGCCCCTCTGGGCTAGCGGGAGGGGGTGATACGCAGTATTTT. It yields the protein CASSPSGLAGGGDTQYF.

The CDR3 is CASSLVPIERVTEAFF. The CDR3 nucleotides are TGTGCCAGCAGTTTAGTTCCCATAGAGCGAGTCACTGAAGCTTTCTTT. The rearrangement joins TRBV28 to TRBJ1-1; D not resolved. Germline loops: CDR1 MDHEN, CDR2 SYDVKM. This CDR3 spans 16 amino acids. Trimming took off 2 bases at V and 4 bases at J, with 17 bases between the two ends.

The V and J genes are TRBV5-1 and TRBJ2-5, with D possibly TRBD2 on 5 matching bases. CDR1 and CDR2 (germline): SGHRS, YFSETQ. With 0 bases removed from V and 5 bases from J, the gap between germline ends came to 11 bases. The CDR3 length is 14 residues. CDR3 residues: CASSLVDGGETQYF. The CDR3 DNA sequence: TGCGCCAGCAGCTTGGTCGATGGCGGGGAGACCCAGTACTTC. The full variable domain, rest sourced from reference TRBV5-1 and TRBJ2-5, is KAGVTQTPRYLIKTRGQQVTLSCSPISGHRSVSWYQQTPGQGLQFLFEYFSETQRNKGNFPGRFSGRQFSNSRSEMNVSTLELGDSALYLCASSLVDGGETQYFGPGTRLLVL.

The chain links TRBV7-2 to TRBJ2-7; possibly TRBD1 for D (5 bases). The V end was cut by 5 bases, the J end by 2 bases, with 10 bases between. The CDR3 has 13 amino acids. CDR1 is SGHTA and CDR2 is FQGNSA in the germline V gene. DNA of the CDR3: TGTGCCAGCAGCCCAGGGCTCACCTACGAGCAGTACTTC. This encodes CASSPGLTYEQYF.

This clone was counted a few times. The gene calls are TRBV10-3 and TRBJ1-4, with D tentatively TRBD1 (5 bases). This CDR3 region has 13 residues. Between the trimmed V and J ends, which lost 10 bases and 2 bases, there was a span of 11 bases. Looked up from germline, CDR1 is ENHRY and CDR2 is SYGVKD. The CDR3 DNA sequence: TGTGCCACCAACGGGGGGACTAATGAAAAACTGTTTTTT. Translation: CATNGGTNEKLFF.

The chain is built from TRBV2 and TRBJ1-5; D is ambiguous. Germline CDR1 is SNHLY and CDR2 is FYNNEI. Trimming took 3 bases from V and 4 from J, leaving 13 bases between them. The CDR3 has 15 amino acids. The CDR3, as DNA: TGTGCCAGCAGTGAGGCAGCGGCCTTTAATCAGCCCCAGCATTTT. Amino acid sequence: CASSEAAAFNQPQHF. Full variable domain (missing parts from reference TRBV2 and TRBJ1-5): EPEVTQTPSHQVTQMGQEVILRCVPISNHLYFYWYRQILGQKVEFLVSFYNNEISEKSEIFDDQFSVERPDGSNFTLKIRSTKLEDSAMYFCASSEAAAFNQPQHFGDGTRLSIL.

The rearrangement uses TRBV4-3 and TRBJ1-2; D ambiguous. The ends were cut back, 4 bases at V and 7 bases at J, with 10 bases in the middle. The CDR3 runs 12 residues. Germline V CDR1 and CDR2: LGHNA, YSLEER. The CDR3 reads CASSRATGGYTF. DNA for the CDR3: TGCGCCAGCAGCCGGGCGACCGGTGGCTACACCTTC.

This clone was seen only a few times. The chain combines TRBV4-2 with TRBJ2-7; D remains ambiguous. V lost 1 base and J lost 3, with 7 bases in between. The CDR3 runs to 13 residues. Per germline, CDR1 LGHNA and CDR2 YNFKEQ. CDR3: CASSQALFYEQYF. Here the CDR3 DNA reads TGTGCCAGCAGCCAAGCTTTATTCTACGAGCAGTACTTC.

The rearrangement joins TRBV19 to TRBJ2-6; 8 bases align to TRBD1. J was trimmed by 2 bases and V by 7 bases; bases with no gene match: 4. CDR1 is LNHDA and CDR2 is SQIVND in the germline V gene (reference sequence). This CDR3 is 15 amino acids long. CDR3 in DNA: TGTGCCAGTAATCCGACAGGGGCTGGGGCCAACGTCCTGACTTTC. As protein: CASNPTGAGANVLTF.

There are a few counts of this clone. This chain joins TRBV19 and TRBJ2-6, with TRBD1 matching 10 bases. Germline V gene lookup returns CDR1 LNHDA and CDR2 SQIVND (reference sequence). After removal of 5 bases from V and 2 bases from J, the junction contained 6 bases not matched to a gene. The CDR3 extends over 17 amino acids. The CDR3 protein is CASSWGQGRPGANVLTF. CDR3 nucleotides: TGTGCCAGTAGTTGGGGACAGGGGAGGCCTGGGGCCAACGTCCTGACTTTC.

V usage is TRBV30 and J usage is TRBJ2-1; 7 bases fit TRBD2. The ends lost 1 base at V and 3 bases at J; junction bases unmatched: 6. Looked up from germline, CDR1 is GTSNPN and CDR2 is SVGIG (reference sequence). The CDR3 runs 15 residues. DNA for the CDR3: TGTGCCTGGAGTGATACTAGCGCCGTCTACAATGAGCAGTTCTTC. Protein sequence: CAWSDTSAVYNEQFF.

V usage is TRBV4-2 and J usage is TRBJ1-1, with TRBD1 as a possible D gene (6 bases). The CDR3 sequence is 17 residues long. Trimming left V 0 bases short and J 1 base short, with 15 bases between. The germline V gene encodes CDR1 LGHNA and CDR2 YNFKEQ. CDR3: CASSQERTGFWNTEAFF. The CDR3 DNA follows: TGTGCCAGCAGCCAAGAACGAACAGGGTTCTGGAACACTGAAGCTTTCTTT.

The chain couples TRBV30 to TRBJ2-6; TRBD1 matches 11 bases. The J segment lost 4 bases and the V segment lost 6 bases, leaving 5 bases of the junction unmatched. The CDR3 has 15 amino acids. Germline assignment: CDR1 GTSNPN and CDR2 SVGIG (reference sequence). CDR3 sequence (DNA): TGTGCCTGCAAGGGACAGGGGGAGGGGGCCAACGTCCTGACTTTC. The encoded protein is CACKGQGEGANVLTF. Based on the CDR3 plus reference TRBV30 and TRBJ2-6, the full variable domain is SQTIHQWPATLVQPVGSPLSLECTVEGTSNPNLYWYRQAAGRGLQLLFYSVGIGQISSEVPQNLSASRPQDRQFILSSKKLLLSDSGFYLCACKGQGEGANVLTFGAGSRLTVL.

This chain uses TRBV2 with TRBJ2-3, with 8 positions matching TRBD2. The CDR3 covers 14 residues. The V and J ends lost 6 bases and 0 bases, in that order; junction bases with no gene match: 2. The V gene's germline CDR1 is SNHLY and CDR2 FYNNEI. For the CDR3, the DNA is TGTGCCAGCAGGCGGGGGGATAGCACAGATACGCAGTATTTT. Translating it yields CASRRGDSTDTQYF.

The chain employs TRBV18 and TRBJ2-6, with a tentative D call TRBD2 (6 bases). Germline lookup yields CDR1 KGHSH and CDR2 LQKENI. The CDR3 has 19 amino acids. Trimming shortened V by 6 bases and J by 0 bases, and 21 bases separated the two germline ends. CDR3 DNA sequence: TGTGCCAGCTCCCTGGGACTGACCACTCCCAGCTCTGGGGCCAACGTCCTGACTTTC. This sequence encodes CASSLGLTTPSSGANVLTF.

The chain carries TRBV30 and TRBJ2-1; 9 bases line up with TRBD2. The CDR3 length is 14 residues. V lost 3 bases, J lost 9 bases, and 9 bases stayed unmatched. Germline V gene lookup returns CDR1 GTSNPN and CDR2 SVGIG (reference sequence). This chain's CDR3 is CAWRAAGGSGEQFF. DNA of the CDR3: TGTGCCTGGAGAGCAGCGGGAGGATCCGGTGAGCAGTTCTTC.

This clone was seen more than once but under ten times. In nucleotides, the CDR3 is TGTGCCAGCAGTGACAGGGTGACAGATACGCAGTATTTT. Translation gives CASSDRVTDTQYF. The gene calls are TRBV2 and TRBJ2-3; D may be TRBD1 (5 bases). V lost 3 bases to trimming and J lost 3 bases, with 7 bases between them. CDR1 and CDR2 (germline): SNHLY, FYNNEI. This CDR3 comprises 13 residues. Full variable domain (remainder filled in from reference TRBV2 and TRBJ2-3): EPEVTQTPSHQVTQMGQEVILRCVPISNHLYFYWYRQILGQKVEFLVSFYNNEISEKSEIFDDQFSVERPDGSNFTLKIRSTKLEDSAMYFCASSDRVTDTQYFGPGTRLTVL.

In its sample, this clone was seen a few times. The chain links TRBV28 to TRBJ2-3; D may be TRBD2 (6 bases). With 7 bases removed from V and 0 bases from J, the gap between germline ends came to 11 bases. The CDR3 has 14 amino acids. Germline V gene sequence: CDR1 MDHEN, CDR2 SYDVKM. The DNA of the CDR3 is TGTGCCAGCACCCAAGGAGGGAGCACAGATACGCAGTATTTT. Translation gives CASTQGGSTDTQYF.

This clone was seen a handful of times. The CDR3 DNA is TGTGCCAGCAGCCTAACGCGGGTAATCCAAGAGACCCAGTACTTC. Translated, it gives CASSLTRVIQETQYF. The V call is TRBV7-2, the J call TRBJ2-5; the D gene is possibly TRBD2 (5 bases). V lost 5 bases, J lost 1 base, and 14 bases lay in between. The germline gives CDR1 SGHTA, CDR2 FQGNSA. The CDR3 runs 15 residues.

This chain uses TRBV9 with TRBJ2-7, with D possibly matching TRBD2 (6 bases). Looked up from germline, CDR1 is SGDLS and CDR2 is YYNGEE. CDR3 length: 15 residues. V lost 4 bases to trimming and J lost 0 bases, with 14 bases between them. The CDR3 nucleotides read TGTGCCAGCAGCAGGCGGGACGTCTCCTCCTACGAGCAGTACTTC. Translation gives CASSRRDVSSYEQYF.

This clone occurred a few times. This chain connects TRBV7-2 to TRBJ2-3; TRBD1 is a possible D gene (5 bases). Germline V gene lookup returns CDR1 SGHTA and CDR2 FQGNSA. The CDR3 is 16 residues long. With 1 base removed from V and 2 bases from J, the gap between germline ends came to 13 bases. CDR3 sequence reads: CASSLDPRGATDTQYF. CDR3 nucleotide sequence: TGTGCCAGCAGCTTAGACCCTAGGGGCGCCACAGATACGCAGTATTTT.

This chain links TRBV2 with TRBJ2-2; TRBD1 aligns across 10 bases. Germline CDR1 is SNHLY and CDR2 is FYNNEI. This CDR3 region has 15 residues. J gave up 4 bases and V 6 bases, and 5 bases lay outside the gene matches. CDR3 residues: CASRGQGIGTGELFF. The CDR3 DNA follows: TGTGCCAGCAGGGGACAGGGGATAGGCACCGGGGAGCTGTTTTTT. Variable domain in full (rest from reference TRBV2 and TRBJ2-2): EPEVTQTPSHQVTQMGQEVILRCVPISNHLYFYWYRQILGQKVEFLVSFYNNEISEKSEIFDDQFSVERPDGSNFTLKIRSTKLEDSAMYFCASRGQGIGTGELFFGEGSRLTVL.

The chain recombines TRBV7-3 with TRBJ2-2; D remains ambiguous. The CDR3 consists of 12 residues. Germline V CDR1 and CDR2: SGHTA, FQGTGA. The V end lost 6 bases, the J end lost 6 bases, and 8 bases lay between the germline ends. In DNA, the CDR3 is TGTGCCAGCAGACTTCCCCCCGGGGAGCTGTTTTTT. It encodes CASRLPPGELFF.

The chain employs TRBV6-5 and TRBJ1-2; D remains ambiguous. Germline-derived CDR1 and CDR2 are MNHEY and SVGAGI. The CDR3 runs 11 residues. Trimming took 7 bases from V and 2 from J, leaving 5 bases between them. CDR3 DNA: TGTGCCAGCACAGGAAACTATGGCTACACCTTC. Amino acids: CASTGNYGYTF.

The chain is built from TRBV6-1 and TRBJ1-2; the D gene is possibly TRBD1 (6 bases). The V end lost 6 bases, the J end lost 8 bases, and 16 bases lay between the germline ends. The CDR3 extends over 13 amino acids. Germline lookup yields CDR1 MNHNS and CDR2 SASEGT. DNA of the CDR3: TGTGCCAGCAGCCTCGGACAGACGGGGGGCTACACCTTC. It yields the protein CASSLGQTGGYTF.

This clone was seen only a few times. The V call is TRBV29-1, the J call TRBJ1-5; a weak D match, TRBD1 (5 bases). Germline V gene data show CDR1 as SQVTM and CDR2 as ANQGSEA. V was trimmed by 6 bases and J by 5 bases, leaving 14 bases between them. This CDR3 comprises 13 residues. The CDR3 region has the DNA TGCAGCGTGGTGGAGGGGAATGATCAGCCCCAGCATTTT. Its protein product is CSVVEGNDQPQHF. The whole variable domain, remainder taken from reference TRBV29-1 and TRBJ1-5, is SAVISQKPSRDICQRGTSLTIQCQVDSQVTMMFWYRQQPGQSLTLIATANQGSEATYESGFVIDKFPISRPNLTFSTLTVSNMSPEDSSIYLCSVVEGNDQPQHFGDGTRLSIL.

This chain links TRBV7-9 with TRBJ1-1; D is undetermined. This CDR3 has 14 residues. V dropped 0 bases and J dropped 1 base, with 6 bases sitting between them. From germline, CDR1 is SEHNR and CDR2 FQNEAQ (reference sequence). In DNA form, the CDR3 reads TGTGCCAGCAGCTTAGCGCGGGAGAACACTGAAGCTTTCTTT. It specifies CASSLARENTEAFF.

This clone appeared many times. Other DNA sequences in this sample translate to the same CDR3. J is TRBJ2-5 and V is TRBV7-2; D is ambiguous. Germline V gives CDR1 SGHTA, CDR2 FQGNSA. This CDR3 spans 13 amino acids. V was shortened by 1 base and J by 3 bases, with 6 bases between the two germline ends. CDR3: CASSLGTKETQYF. The CDR3 nucleotides read TGTGCCAGCAGCTTAGGCACTAAAGAGACCCAGTACTTC.